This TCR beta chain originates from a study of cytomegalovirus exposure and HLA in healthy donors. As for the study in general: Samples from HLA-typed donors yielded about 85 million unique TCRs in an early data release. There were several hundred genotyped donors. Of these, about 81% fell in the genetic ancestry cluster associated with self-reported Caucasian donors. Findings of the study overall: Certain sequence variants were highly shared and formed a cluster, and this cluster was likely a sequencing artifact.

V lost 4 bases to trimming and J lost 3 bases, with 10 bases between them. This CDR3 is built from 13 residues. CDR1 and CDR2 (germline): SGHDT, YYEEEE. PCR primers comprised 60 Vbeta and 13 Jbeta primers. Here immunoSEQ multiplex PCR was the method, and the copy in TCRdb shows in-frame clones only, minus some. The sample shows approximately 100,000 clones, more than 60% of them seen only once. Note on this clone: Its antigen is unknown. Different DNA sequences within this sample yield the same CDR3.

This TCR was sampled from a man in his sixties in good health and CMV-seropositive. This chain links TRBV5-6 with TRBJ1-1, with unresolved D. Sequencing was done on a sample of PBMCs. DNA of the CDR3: TGTGCCAGCAGCCCAGGTTGGGACACTGAAGCTTTCTTT. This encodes CASSPGWDTEAFF.